This T cell receptor (beta chain) was obtained from a study of blood T cell repertoires in COVID-19 (dated by TCRdb to about 2020). With respect to the entire study: The collaborator samples originated in the United States, Italy and Spain and spanned the acute and convalescent phases of COVID-19. The material from the prospective study consisted of cDNA or gDNA derived from T cells, B-cell-depleted T cells, or PBMCs. The dataset comprised deeply sampled blood TCRbeta repertoires from subjects exposed to, actively infected with, or recovered from COVID-19. The repertoires were released in a freely available public database meant as a resource for research on the immune response to SARS-CoV-2. The samples were drawn from the first 160 participants of the ongoing ImmuneRACE study and from 1,254 subjects provided by 6 global collaborators. A de-identified subject ID, COVID-19 status, age in years and sex were almost always included in the sample metadata. Where HLA class I and class II types were available, the types were taken from metadata supplied by the sample provider, not from assay-based typing. Findings and caveats that apply to the study as a whole: Clinical and demographic metadata were provided uncurated, with the amount varying by source and participant.

TCRbeta CDR3 regions were amplified from genomic DNA using the immunoSEQ Assay, a bias-controlled multiplex PCR. The authors' pipeline ran thus. The number of nucleated cells in each sample was estimated from the amplification of reference gene primers within the assay. To quantify the absolute abundance of each unique TCRbeta CDR3 rearrangement, sequence reads were collapsed and filtered. Productive Simpson clonality was computed per sample as the square root of Simpson's diversity index over productive rearrangements. The source is immuneACCESS, and TCRdb retained only in-frame sequences with V and J called. Part of the clones is not carried over; for the studies checked, unresolved V genes explain less than half of this, and the remainder is unexplained. The V and J calls and clone size come from that table; D and trimming were worked out from the DNA. This sample comprises around 250,000 clones, around 86% of them detected only once. The ten largest make up around 3.6% of the sample.

Collaborating institutions collected whole blood in K2EDTA tubes following their own protocols. For TCRbeta analysis, collaborator samples were shipped as frozen whole blood, as isolated PBMCs, or as DNA extracted from either sample type. CDR1 and CDR2 are read off the germline V gene as SGHRS and YFSETQ. The junction shows trimming of 0 bases on V and 4 bases on J, plus 13 bases between the germline ends. From the cysteine up to the phenylalanine, the CDR3 has a length of 16 residues. This entry keeps only the CDR3 DNA: 48 bases, framed from base 1. For this clone: The target of this receptor is not known. Base qualities are not recorded, but no much larger clone differs from it by a single base.

This receptor was obtained from a man between 18 and 29 years old with active or convalescent COVID-19. Here the chain combines TRBV5-1 and TRBJ2-2; TRBD1 might be the D gene, on 5 matching bases. Sequencing was performed on peripheral blood. In nucleotides, the sequence is TGCGCCAGCAGCTTGGATCCCGGGCAGGGCACCGGGGAGCTGTTTTTT. Translation gives CASSLDPGQGTGELFF.